This T cell receptor beta chain derives from a study of blood T cells in healthy people across ages. The sample providers were healthy Caucasian people from Russia, aged about 6 to 95. Combining a sample-barcoded 5' primer with a J-beta primer mix, a second PCR ran for roughly 6 to 11 cycles. TCRdb reanalysed the 5' RACE reads using MiXCR and keeps one entry per CDR3 protein. The sample records about 640,000 distinct CDR3 sequences, about 54% being singletons. V was pared by 4 bases and J by 4 bases, with 14 bases between. The CDR3 runs 16 residues. Germline-derived CDR1 and CDR2 are LGHNA and YNFKEQ.

This sequence originates from a man between 60 and 75 years old in good health. The genes are TRBV4-2 and TRBJ2-6, with TRBD2 as a possible D gene (5 bases). The sample taken for sequencing was blood. The CDR3 coding sequence is TGTGCCAGCAGCCCTGAACCCGGGGTGGGGGCCAACGTCCTGACTTTC. Its protein is CASSPEPGVGANVLTF.